Listed here is a single TCR beta chain. This clone was counted only a few times. Its binding antigen is unknown. No base-level quality is on record; no much larger clone is a single base apart. Libraries were built with the immunoSEQ multiplex PCR assay. From the authors' description of their analysis: A statistical classification framework was developed to diagnose cytomegalovirus status using the catalog of TCR beta chain sequences. Held by TCRdb, this immuneACCESS table contains in-frame sequences only and omits some clones. Under half of the omission traces to an unresolved V gene where checked; the cause of the rest is unknown. D and trimming come from the DNA, and the V and J calls and clone size come from that table. The sample table records 200,000 to 250,000 clones; around 80% of these occur just once. The ten top clones hold around 15% of the sample. The donors were included in the validation cohort of over a hundred subjects, a group kept apart from the roughly 670-subject first cohort.

Deletion took 4 bases off V and 3 bases off J, with a span of 9 bases between the germline ends. As encoded in the germline V gene, CDR1 is LGHNA while CDR2 is YNFKEQ. Inclusive of the bounding cysteine and phenylalanine, the CDR3 is 13 residues long. The DNA shown is the 39-base CDR3, in frame from base 1. This sample was taken from a study of cytomegalovirus exposure and HLA in healthy donors (dated by TCRdb to 2015 to 2018). For the study in its entirety: According to a later analysis, the approximately 120 validation repertoires were produced on the same platform as the 680 or so repertoires of the first cohort. The study aimed to test whether cataloging public T cell receptors could reveal signatures of past pathogen exposure. Besides the first cohort of 666 subjects, a separate validation cohort made up of 120 different subjects was used. To predict cytomegalovirus infection status, the study brought together high-throughput TCR immunosequencing, statistical association of individual TCRs with disease status, and machine learning. Results and caveats for the whole study, not just this receptor: A later analysis lacked HLA typing for the validation cohort, so it scored co-occurrence in that cohort across all 120 repertoires. A later analysis found that TCRs clustered in the first cohort also tended to co-occur in the roughly 120 validation repertoires, with 94% of cluster scores above 0. It was suggested by the authors that the approach could potentially be generalized to other disease states and immunological phenotypes. The classifier was reported to diagnose cytomegalovirus status with high specificity and sensitivity in both the original and validation cohorts. In the study, some 160 TCR beta chains were listed as associated with cytomegalovirus. A few of the identified cytomegalovirus-associated TCR beta chains were confirmed in vitro to be specific for cytomegalovirus antigens. While some public TCRs were present in many individuals, most TCR sequences turned up only very rarely across donors.

This chain joins TRBV4-2 to TRBJ1-2; a weak D assignment points to TRBD1 (5 bases agree). Material: PBMCs. The sequence came from a woman under 40 in good health and CMV-seropositive. The CDR3 reads as follows: CASSLGGDYGYTF. DNA sequence: TGTGCCAGCAGCCTTGGGGGAGACTATGGCTACACCTTC.